Shown below are 8 T cell receptor beta chains from a single sample sequenced in a study of molecular identifiers for immune sequencing clone quantification. Via MiXCR, TCRdb re-called the PCR reads, giving one row per CDR3 protein. Of approximately 320,000 distinct CDR3 sequences listed, roughly a quarter are singletons. Sequencing used naive CD8+ T cells from blood, with Jurkat cell RNA spiked in. The subset denotes: FACS-sorted CD8+CD4-CCR7+CD45RA+ naive T cells. The receptors shown here come from a human donor in good health. Some libraries in this study had Jurkat cell RNA spiked in.

In this sample, this clonotype turned up a few times. This sequence joins TRBV9 and TRBJ1-6, with D possibly TRBD1 on 6 matching bases. CDR3 length equals 17 residues. Trimming shortened V by 4 bases and J by 0 bases, and 14 bases separated the two germline ends. Germline V gene sequence: CDR1 SGDLS, CDR2 YYNGEE. The CDR3 bases are TGTGCCAGCAGCCCGCGGACAGTAAGCTCCTATAATTCACCCCTCCACTTT. Amino acid sequence: CASSPRTVSSYNSPLHF.

CDR3: CASSGSISGGGYEQYF. CDR3 DNA: TGTGCCAGCAGTGGATCCATAAGCGGGGGGGGCTACGAGCAGTACTTC. The J gene is TRBJ2-7, the V gene TRBV6-1, with 10 bases aligning to TRBD2. The CDR3 consists of 16 residues. Germline CDR1 reads MNHNS; CDR2 reads SASEGT. V was pared by 4 bases and J by 3 bases, with 9 bases of the junction left unmatched.

The chain employs TRBV7-8 and TRBJ2-5; 7 bases map to TRBD2. The length of the CDR3 is 15 residues. V trimming: 3 bases; J trimming: 8 bases; junction bases outside the gene matches: 12. Per the germline V gene, CDR1 is SGHVS and CDR2 is FQNEAQ. The CDR3 protein is CASSFLGPGGETQYF. CDR3 nucleotides: TGTGCCAGCAGCTTCCTCGGTCCTGGGGGGGAAACCCAGTACTTC.

This clonotype was seen a few times. The chain joins TRBV2 to TRBJ2-3; 13 bases are a match to TRBD2. V dropped 4 bases and J dropped 0; count of bases not matched to a gene: 7. Germline values: CDR1 SNHLY, CDR2 FYNNEI. CDR3 length: 18 residues. The CDR3 sequence: CASSVVGLAGYSTDTQYF. For the CDR3, the DNA is TGTGCCAGCAGTGTGGTGGGACTAGCGGGGTATAGCACAGATACGCAGTATTTT.

As to this clonotype: One end of the junction is discordant with germline, which a read error may explain. The chain combines TRBV4-1 with TRBJ1-1; D may be TRBD1 (5 bases). The CDR3 consists of 14 residues. The germline V gene encodes CDR1 MGHRA and CDR2 YSYEKL. CDR3 loop: CASSQGQKGTEACF. The CDR3 bases are TGCGCCAGCAGCCAAGGACAGAAGGGCACTGAAGCTTGCTTT.

A few counts support this clonotype. This chain joins TRBV30 and TRBJ2-7; 7 bases agree with TRBD1. J lost 3 bases, V lost 7 bases, and 9 bases had no gene match. This CDR3 spans 13 amino acids. From germline, CDR1 is GTSNPN and CDR2 SVGIG (reference sequence). In DNA, the CDR3 is TGTGCCTCCAATTTACGGGACAGCTACGAGCAGTACTTC. It codes for CASNLRDSYEQYF.

Concerning this clonotype itself: With a much larger clone just one base away, this may be a read error. CDR3 nucleotides: TGTGCCAGCAGTTACCTCGGGGAACTCTACGAGCGGTACTTC. It specifies CASSYLGELYERYF. The rearrangement joins TRBV6-6 to TRBJ2-7; weak D call: TRBD2 (5 bases). Germline lookup yields CDR1 MNHNY and CDR2 SVGAGI (reference sequence). This CDR3 has 14 amino acids.

The CDR3 protein is CASSPGQAYTPYEQYF. CDR3 nucleotide sequence: TGTGCCAGCAGTCCGGGACAGGCCTATACCCCCTACGAGCAGTACTTC. This rearrangement joins TRBV27 to TRBJ2-7; 8 nucleotides line up with TRBD1. Germline V gene sequence: CDR1 MNHEY, CDR2 SMNVEV (reference sequence). The CDR3 covers 16 residues. The trim removed 5 bases at V and 2 bases at J, leaving 11 bases unmatched.